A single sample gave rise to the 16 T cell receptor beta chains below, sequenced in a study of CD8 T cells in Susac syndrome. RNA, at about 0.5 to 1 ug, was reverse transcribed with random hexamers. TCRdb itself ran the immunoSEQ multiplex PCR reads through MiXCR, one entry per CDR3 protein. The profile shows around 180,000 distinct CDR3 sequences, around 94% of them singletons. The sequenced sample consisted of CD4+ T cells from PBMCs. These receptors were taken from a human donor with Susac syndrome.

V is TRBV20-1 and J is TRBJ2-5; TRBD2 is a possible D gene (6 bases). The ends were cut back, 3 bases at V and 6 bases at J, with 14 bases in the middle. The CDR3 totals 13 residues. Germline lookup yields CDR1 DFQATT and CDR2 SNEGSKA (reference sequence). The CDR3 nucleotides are TGCAGTGCTAGGATGACTAGTTTACAGACCCAGTACTTC. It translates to CSARMTSLQTQYF.

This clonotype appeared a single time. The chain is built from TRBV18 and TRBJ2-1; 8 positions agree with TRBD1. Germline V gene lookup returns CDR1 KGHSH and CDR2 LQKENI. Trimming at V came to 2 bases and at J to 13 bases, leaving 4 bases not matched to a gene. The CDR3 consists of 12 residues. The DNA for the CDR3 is TGTGCCAGCTCACCAAAACAGGGGGTCCAGTTCTTC. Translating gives CASSPKQGVQFF.

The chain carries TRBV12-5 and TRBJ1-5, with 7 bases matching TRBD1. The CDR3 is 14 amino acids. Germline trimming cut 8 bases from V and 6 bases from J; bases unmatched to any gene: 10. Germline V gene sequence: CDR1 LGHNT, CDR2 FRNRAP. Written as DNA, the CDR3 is TGTGCTAGTACGGACAGGCCGTGGACTCAGCCCCAGCATTTT. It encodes CASTDRPWTQPQHF.

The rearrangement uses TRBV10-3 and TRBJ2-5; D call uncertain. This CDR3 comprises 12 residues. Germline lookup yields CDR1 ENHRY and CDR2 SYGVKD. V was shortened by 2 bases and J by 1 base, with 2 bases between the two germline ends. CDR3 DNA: TGTGCCATCAGTGAGCCCCAAGAGACCCAGTACTTC. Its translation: CAISEPQETQYF.

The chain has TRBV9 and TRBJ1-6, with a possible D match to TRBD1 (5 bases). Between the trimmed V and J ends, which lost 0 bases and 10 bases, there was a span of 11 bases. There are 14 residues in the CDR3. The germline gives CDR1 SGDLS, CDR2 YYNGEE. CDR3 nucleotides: TGTGCCAGCAGCGTAGAAGTCGGGGGATCACCCCTCCACTTT. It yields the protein CASSVEVGGSPLHF.

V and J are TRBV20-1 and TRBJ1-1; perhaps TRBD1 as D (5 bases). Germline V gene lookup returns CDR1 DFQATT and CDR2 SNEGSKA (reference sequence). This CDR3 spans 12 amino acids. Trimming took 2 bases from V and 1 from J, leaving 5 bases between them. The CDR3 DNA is TGCAGTGCTAGACAGGGGAACACTGAAGCTTTCTTT. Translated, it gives CSARQGNTEAFF.

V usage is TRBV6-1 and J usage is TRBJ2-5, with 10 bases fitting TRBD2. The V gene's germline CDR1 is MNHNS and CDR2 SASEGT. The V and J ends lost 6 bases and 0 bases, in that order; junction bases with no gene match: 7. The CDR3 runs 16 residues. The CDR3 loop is CASRGLAGDHQETQYF. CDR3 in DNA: TGTGCCAGCAGAGGTCTAGCGGGGGACCACCAAGAGACCCAGTACTTC.

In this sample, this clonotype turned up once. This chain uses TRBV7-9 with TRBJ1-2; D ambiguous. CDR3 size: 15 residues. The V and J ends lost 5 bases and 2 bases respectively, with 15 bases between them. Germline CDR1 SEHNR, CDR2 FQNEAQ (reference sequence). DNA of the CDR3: TGTGCCAGCAGCACTTATGGGCCGGGGAACTATGGCTACACCTTC. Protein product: CASSTYGPGNYGYTF.

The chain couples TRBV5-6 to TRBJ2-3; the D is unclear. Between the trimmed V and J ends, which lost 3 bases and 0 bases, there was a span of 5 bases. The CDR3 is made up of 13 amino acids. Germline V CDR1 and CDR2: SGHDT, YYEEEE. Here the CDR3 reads CASSSTSTDTQYF. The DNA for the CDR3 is TGTGCCAGCAGCTCCACTAGCACAGATACGCAGTATTTT.

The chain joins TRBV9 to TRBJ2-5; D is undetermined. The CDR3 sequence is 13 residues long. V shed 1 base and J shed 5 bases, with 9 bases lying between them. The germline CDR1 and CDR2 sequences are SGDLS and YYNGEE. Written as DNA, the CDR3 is TGTGCCAGCAGCGTAACAAACCGGGAGACCCAGTACTTC. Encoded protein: CASSVTNRETQYF.

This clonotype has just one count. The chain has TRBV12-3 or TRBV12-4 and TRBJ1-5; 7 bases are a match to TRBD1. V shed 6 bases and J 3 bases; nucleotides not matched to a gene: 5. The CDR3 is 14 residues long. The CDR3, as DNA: TGTGCCAGCAGATTGACAGGGAACAATCAGCCCCAGCATTTT. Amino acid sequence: CASRLTGNNQPQHF.

CDR3 nucleotides: TGTGCCACCAGCAGGCAACCGAACGAGAGGACTGAAGCTTTCTTT. This codes for CATSRQPNERTEAFF. The chain couples TRBV15 to TRBJ1-1; D gene uncertain. The CDR3 runs 15 residues. V lost 3 bases and J lost 5, with 16 bases in between. The germline V gene has CDR1 LNHNV and CDR2 YYDKDF (reference sequence).

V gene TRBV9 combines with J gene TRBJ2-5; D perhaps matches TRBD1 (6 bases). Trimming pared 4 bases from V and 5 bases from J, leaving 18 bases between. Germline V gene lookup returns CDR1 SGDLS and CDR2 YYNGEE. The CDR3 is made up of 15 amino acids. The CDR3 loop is CASSPRTAASETQYF. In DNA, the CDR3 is TGTGCCAGCAGCCCCCGGACAGCGGCAAGTGAGACCCAGTACTTC.

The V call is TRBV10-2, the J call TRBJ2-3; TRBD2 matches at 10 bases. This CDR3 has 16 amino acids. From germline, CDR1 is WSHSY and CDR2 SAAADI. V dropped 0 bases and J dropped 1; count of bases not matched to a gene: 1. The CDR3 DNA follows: TGCGCCAGCAGTGAGTCCCTAGCGGGGGGCACAGATACGCAGTATTTT. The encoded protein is CASSESLAGGTDTQYF.

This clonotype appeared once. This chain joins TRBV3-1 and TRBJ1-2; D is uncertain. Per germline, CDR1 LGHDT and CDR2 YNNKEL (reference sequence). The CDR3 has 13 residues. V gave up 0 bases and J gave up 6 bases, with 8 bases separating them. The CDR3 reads CASSQDTRNGYTF. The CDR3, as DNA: TGTGCCAGCAGCCAAGACACACGGAATGGCTACACCTTC.

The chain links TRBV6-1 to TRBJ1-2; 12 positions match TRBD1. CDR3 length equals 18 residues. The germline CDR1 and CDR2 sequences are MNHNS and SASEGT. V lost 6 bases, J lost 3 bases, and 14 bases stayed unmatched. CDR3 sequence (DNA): TGTGCCAGCAGCTGGGGGGGACAGGGGGCGAAAGGCGACTATGGCTACACCTTC. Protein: CASSWGGQGAKGDYGYTF.